The subject of this entry is one T cell receptor (beta chain). Its antigen is unknown. This sample stems from a study of post-analysis software for immune sequencing data. Regarding the study as a whole: Compared with controls, patients had more of five TRBV segments, including TRBV5-6, TRBV5-1 and TRBV20-1. Controls had significantly higher normalized Chao1 diversity than multiple sclerosis patients.

Prepared TCR beta cDNA libraries contained unique molecular identifiers. TCRdb passed the PCR reads through MiXCR, listing each CDR3 protein once. The table has roughly 540,000 distinct CDR3 sequences, less than 40% seen once. V shed 7 bases and J shed 6 bases, with 8 bases lying between them. The germline V gene has CDR1 SGHAT and CDR2 FQNNGV. The CDR3 contains 11 residues. Sequencing was carried out using blood. The chain links TRBV11-2 to TRBJ2-3; D is uncertain. The TCR originated in a girl aged 2 to 17 with multiple sclerosis. The CDR3, as DNA: TGTGCCAGCACCCTCTCCGATACGCAGTATTTT. This translates into CASTLSDTQYF.